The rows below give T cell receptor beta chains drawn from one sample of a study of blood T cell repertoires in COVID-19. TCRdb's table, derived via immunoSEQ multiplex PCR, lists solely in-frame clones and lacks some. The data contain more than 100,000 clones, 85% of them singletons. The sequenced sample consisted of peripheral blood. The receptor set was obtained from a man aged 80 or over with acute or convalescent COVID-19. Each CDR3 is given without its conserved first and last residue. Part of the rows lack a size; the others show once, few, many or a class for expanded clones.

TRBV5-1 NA ASSIGQGGEKLF
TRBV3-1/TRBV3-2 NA ASSTISGENTEAF
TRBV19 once ASSTTGGPGYT
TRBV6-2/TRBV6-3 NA ASSYSTEAERNTEAF
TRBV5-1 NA ASYREGTEAF
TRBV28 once ASSPPSGNTGELF
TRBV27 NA ASSPPGQLFGETQY
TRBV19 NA ASSGDRGFSYNEQF
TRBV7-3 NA ASSLTLVCLLDTEAF
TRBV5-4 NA ASSLAWASGGTNTGELF